Presented here are 3 T cell receptor beta chains from one specimen sequenced in a study of regulatory T cells in long-lasting Graves disease. As for time point: persistent/refractory GD, antithyroid drugs over 5 years with positive TRAb. Preparation of the TCR library used RNA extracted from PBMCs. Researchers made TCR beta libraries by using iRepertoire HTBI primers and running Arm-PCR on CDR3 regions. TCRdb re-analysed the multiplex PCR reads in MiXCR, keeping a single row per CDR3 protein. The sample consists of hundreds of thousands of distinct CDR3 sequences, around 21% of them appearing once. Source: peripheral blood mononuclear cells (PBMCs), taken when the disease was refractory, from a patient treated with antithyroid drugs. The receptors were sampled from a female donor with Graves disease.

This clonotype was counted at least ten times. The V gene is TRBV7-2, the J gene TRBJ2-5; possible D gene TRBD1, 5 bases. This CDR3 is built from 14 residues. Trimming removed 4 bases at V and 3 bases at J, with 12 bases between. CDR1 is SGHTA, CDR2 FQGNSA, per germline. The CDR3 DNA is TGTGCCAGCAGCTACCGGGCCAGGGAAGAGACCCAGTACTTC. This gives the protein CASSYRAREETQYF.

This clonotype was picked up many times. The chain employs TRBV27 and TRBJ1-5; D uncertain. The CDR3 length is 14 residues. Germline V gene data show CDR1 as MNHEY and CDR2 as SMNVEV (reference sequence). The ends were cut back, 2 bases at V and 0 bases at J, with 5 bases in the middle. The CDR3: CASSLAYSNQPQHF. The CDR3 coding sequence is TGTGCCAGCAGTTTAGCCTATAGCAATCAGCCCCAGCATTTT.

This clonotype has ten or more counts. The chain couples TRBV6-9 to TRBJ2-5; possibly TRBD1 or TRBD2 for D (7 bases each). Germline V gives CDR1 MNHGY, CDR2 SVAAGI. CDR3 size: 15 residues. V was clipped by 3 bases and J by 6 bases, with 17 bases between them. The CDR3 DNA follows: TGTGCCAGCAGTTACTCAGGGGGGGAAATGCAGACCCAGTACTTC. This gives the protein CASSYSGGEMQTQYF.